The 26 T cell receptor beta chains reported below all come from one sample, sequenced in a study of shared clonotypes between healthy human individuals (TCRdb year 2020). For the CD8 naive samples, CD45RO-negative cells were positively selected for CCR7, yielding a CD45RA+CCR7+ population from which TemRA cells were excluded. The library was prepared using the immunoSEQ multiplex PCR assay. TCRdb obtained this table from immuneACCESS and retained in-frame rearrangements with V and J assigned. These tables miss some clones; where compared with another copy, unresolved V genes account for less than half of the shortfall, and the remainder is unexplained. In all, the sample holds about 2,100,000 clones, and roughly 91% of those were seen once. The biggest ten clones account for under 2% of the sample. The sample consisted of naive CD8+ T cells from PBMCs. The cell subset or site label of this sample denotes: CD45RA+CCR7+. Receptor source: a man younger than 35 in good health. Some clones in this sample may be carry-over from other donors' samples.

The chain combines TRBV5-4 with TRBJ2-7; 7 bases fit TRBD1. Germline CDR1 reads SGHNT; CDR2 reads YYREEE (reference sequence). The J segment lost 1 base and the V segment lost 5 bases, leaving 6 bases of the junction unmatched. The CDR3 contains 14 residues. Here the CDR3 DNA reads TGTGCCAGCAGAGACGACAGGGCTTCCTACGAGCAGTACTTC. This gives the protein CASRDDRASYEQYF. The full variable domain, rest sourced from reference TRBV5-4 and TRBJ2-7, is ETGVTQSPTHLIKTRGQQVTLRCSSQSGHNTVSWYQQALGQGPQFIFQYYREEENGRGNFPPRFSGLQFPNYSSELNVNALELDDSALYLCASRDDRASYEQYFGPGTRLTVT.

The V call is TRBV30, the J call TRBJ2-7, with TRBD2 matching 7 bases. The ends lost 2 bases at V and 0 bases at J; junction bases unmatched: 4. CDR1 and CDR2 (germline): GTSNPN, SVGIG (reference sequence). The CDR3 contains 14 residues. In DNA form, the CDR3 reads TGTGCCTGGAGTCCCACTAGCGACTCCTACGAGCAGTACTTC. It translates to CAWSPTSDSYEQYF.

CDR3 in DNA: TGTGCCACCAGCAGAGATGAGACAGGGCCACTAGCGGGAAGATACAATGAGCAGTTCTTC. Translating gives CATSRDETGPLAGRYNEQFF. The chain combines TRBV15 with TRBJ2-1; TRBD2 matches at 10 bases. CDR1 and CDR2 from the germline V gene are LNHNV and YYDKDF (reference sequence). Trimming took 0 bases from V and 4 from J; bases not matched to a gene: 15. The CDR3 spans 20 residues.

This clone was counted once. CDR3 protein: CAISEQGGETQYF. CDR3 nucleotide sequence: TGTGCCATCAGCGAACAGGGGGGAGAGACCCAGTACTTC. The V and J genes are TRBV10-3 and TRBJ2-5; TRBD1 matches 8 bases. Germline V gene data show CDR1 as ENHRY and CDR2 as SYGVKD. Losses at the gene ends were 6 bases for V and 4 bases for J; bases not matched to a gene: 4. The length of the CDR3 is 13 residues.

This clone was observed once. The V call is TRBV28, the J call TRBJ2-7; 9 positions agree with TRBD1. The CDR3 consists of 17 residues. From germline, CDR1 is MDHEN and CDR2 SYDVKM. The junction had 12 bases not matched to a gene; V was cut back by 1 base and J by 5 bases. The CDR3 is CASSLFGGDRVGHEQYF. The CDR3 DNA reads as TGTGCCAGCAGTTTATTCGGAGGGGACAGGGTAGGTCACGAGCAGTACTTC.

Concerning this clone itself: Within the sample, other DNA sequences also encode this same CDR3. This chain joins TRBV4-1 and TRBJ1-2, with 7 bases fitting TRBD1. This CDR3 comprises 13 residues. The germline CDR1 and CDR2 sequences are MGHRA and YSYEKL. V lost 1 base, J lost 5 bases, and 1 base stayed unmatched. The CDR3 coding sequence is TGCGCCAGCAGCCAAGTGGGACAGTATGGCTACACCTTC. This translates into CASSQVGQYGYTF.

This clone has just a few counts. This chain links TRBV27 with TRBJ1-1; weak D call: TRBD1 (5 bases). V shed 6 bases and J shed 6 bases, with 8 bases lying between them. The CDR3 length is 11 residues. Looked up from germline, CDR1 is MNHEY and CDR2 is SMNVEV (reference sequence). The CDR3 loop is CASSRGSEAFF. DNA for the CDR3: TGTGCCAGCAGCCGGGGCTCTGAAGCTTTCTTT.

This clone showed up just once. J is TRBJ1-1 and V is TRBV9; 10 nucleotides agree with TRBD1. Germline V gives CDR1 SGDLS, CDR2 YYNGEE. The CDR3 spans 15 residues. The junction had 8 bases not matched to a gene; V was cut back by 4 bases and J by 5 bases. The CDR3 loop is CASSLTDRGRTEAFF. CDR3 nucleotides: TGTGCCAGCAGCCTTACCGACAGGGGGCGGACTGAAGCTTTCTTT.

This clone has a handful of counts. This chain links TRBV19 with TRBJ2-2; no firm D call. Trimming stripped 6 bases from V and 6 bases from J, with 8 bases between. The germline V gene has CDR1 LNHDA and CDR2 SQIVND (reference sequence). The CDR3 totals 12 residues. CDR3 nucleotide sequence: TGTGCCAGTAGCGAGGTGCCCGGGGAGCTGTTTTTT. Amino acids: CASSEVPGELFF.

A few counts support this clone. The chain links TRBV14 to TRBJ2-2, with D possibly being TRBD2 (6 bases). V dropped 0 bases and J dropped 4 bases, with 15 bases sitting between them. This CDR3 has 17 residues. The germline gives CDR1 SGHDN, CDR2 FVKESK. CDR3 amino acids: CASSQDWRDLGTGELFF. The CDR3 DNA is TGTGCCAGCAGCCAAGACTGGAGGGATTTGGGCACCGGGGAGCTGTTTTTT.

The genes are TRBV5-1 and TRBJ1-1; possibly TRBD1 for D (5 bases). CDR3 length: 13 amino acids. Trimming cost V 2 bases and J 4 bases, with 9 bases left between them. Germline V gene data show CDR1 as SGHRS and CDR2 as YFSETQ. CDR3 amino acids: CASSFDGGTEAFF. In nucleotides, the CDR3 is TGCGCCAGCAGCTTTGATGGGGGCACTGAAGCTTTCTTT.

The chain carries TRBV28 and TRBJ2-7, with 8 bases that match TRBD1. The CDR3 runs 14 residues. Germline V gene sequence: CDR1 MDHEN, CDR2 SYDVKM. The V segment lost 8 bases and the J segment 4 bases; nucleotides outside the gene matches: 10. The CDR3 DNA is TGTGCCAGCGCGACCGGGACAGGCTTTTACGAGCAGTACTTC. Protein product: CASATGTGFYEQYF.

The chain has TRBV9 and TRBJ1-1, with D possibly matching TRBD1 (5 bases). The V gene's germline CDR1 is SGDLS and CDR2 YYNGEE. The CDR3 length is 14 residues. V was pared by 3 bases and J by 1 base, with 10 bases between. In DNA form, the CDR3 reads TGTGCCAGCAGCGGTAGGGGAGGGAACACTGAAGCTTTCTTT. It yields the protein CASSGRGGNTEAFF.

The chain couples TRBV19 to TRBJ2-2; 9 nucleotides agree with TRBD2. V shed 7 bases and J 3 bases; nucleotides not matched to a gene: 9. The CDR3 is 16 amino acids. Per germline, CDR1 LNHDA and CDR2 SQIVND (reference sequence). DNA of the CDR3: TGTGCCAGTACCCGCGGCGGGAGGGCCCACACCGGGGAGCTGTTTTTT. Translation gives CASTRGGRAHTGELFF. The whole variable domain, remainder taken from reference TRBV19 and TRBJ2-2, is DGGITQSPKYLFRKEGQNVTLSCEQNLNHDAMYWYRQDPGQGLRLIYYSQIVNDFQKGDIAEGYSVSREKKESFPLTVTSAQKNPTAFYLCASTRGGRAHTGELFFGEGSRLTVL.

The chain has TRBV7-6 and TRBJ1-2; tentatively, D is TRBD1 (5 bases). In germline, CDR1 is SGHVS, CDR2 FNYEAQ. The CDR3 runs 16 residues. Trimming removed 4 bases at V and 4 bases at J, with 19 bases between. CDR3 bases: TGTGCCAGCAGCTCTAGCGGGGGAGGGGCAGGCTATGGCTACACCTTC. This codes for CASSSSGGGAGYGYTF.

J is TRBJ1-2 and V is TRBV7-2; D is perhaps TRBD1 (6 bases). Germline CDR1 and CDR2: SGHTA and FQGNSA. The CDR3 consists of 13 residues. Between the trimmed V and J ends, which lost 6 bases and 8 bases, there was a span of 16 bases. In DNA, the CDR3 is TGTGCCAGCAGTATCCCGGGGGCGAGGGGCTACACCTTC. It translates to CASSIPGARGYTF.

The sample holds a few counts of this clone. This chain connects TRBV19 to TRBJ1-1; D unresolved. Germline CDR1 LNHDA, CDR2 SQIVND (reference sequence). V lost 4 bases, J lost 3 bases, and 12 bases lay in between. This CDR3 has 14 residues. The CDR3 nucleotides are TGTGCCAGTAGTAACTCCTACGGGGACACTGAAGCTTTCTTT. Protein: CASSNSYGDTEAFF. Using reference TRBV19 and TRBJ1-1 for the parts outside the CDR3, the full variable domain is DGGITQSPKYLFRKEGQNVTLSCEQNLNHDAMYWYRQDPGQGLRLIYYSQIVNDFQKGDIAEGYSVSREKKESFPLTVTSAQKNPTAFYLCASSNSYGDTEAFFGQGTRLTVV.

This chain links TRBV10-1 with TRBJ2-5, with D uncertain. This CDR3 region has 13 residues. Germline values: CDR1 WNHNN, CDR2 SYGVQD (reference sequence). Trimming took 3 bases from V and 5 from J, leaving 10 bases between them. CDR3 nucleotides: TGCGCCAGCAGTGAAACGGTAGAGGAGACCCAGTACTTC. Protein: CASSETVEETQYF.

This chain joins TRBV11-2 and TRBJ2-2; D is ambiguous. Trimming shortened V by 4 bases and J by 2 bases, and 11 bases separated the two germline ends. The CDR3 loop spans 15 amino acids. Per the germline V gene, CDR1 is SGHAT and CDR2 is FQNNGV. This CDR3 reads CASSSSEFNTGELFF. The CDR3 DNA sequence: TGTGCCAGCAGCTCTTCAGAATTCAACACCGGGGAGCTGTTTTTT.

V usage is TRBV2 and J usage is TRBJ2-7, with a tentative D call TRBD2 (5 bases). The CDR3 loop spans 14 amino acids. Germline V CDR1 and CDR2: SNHLY, FYNNEI. Trimming pared 7 bases from V and 2 bases from J, leaving 15 bases between. CDR3 sequence: CASINSVFTYEQYF. The DNA for the CDR3 is TGTGCCAGCATTAATAGCGTCTTCACCTACGAGCAGTACTTC.

This clone was picked up a small number of times. The J gene is TRBJ1-5, the V gene TRBV9; unclear D gene. The germline V and J ends were trimmed by 3 bases and 5 bases, with 9 bases remaining between them. Germline V lookup: CDR1 SGDLS, CDR2 YYNGEE. This CDR3 has 13 residues. Here the CDR3 DNA reads TGTGCCAGCAGCGCAAACAGAGATCAGCCCCAGCATTTT. Amino acids: CASSANRDQPQHF.

The gene calls are TRBV21-1 and TRBJ2-7; no DNA check was done on the table's D call, TRBD2. TRBV21-1 constitutes a pseudogene. This CDR3 has 16 amino acids. CDR3 nucleotides: TGTGCCAGCAGCAAAAGAGGGCAATCGCATTGTTGCGAGCAGTACTTC. Translation: CASSKRGQSHCCEQYF.

This clone was detected once. The gene calls are TRBV9 and TRBJ2-2; D not resolved. The CDR3 has 15 residues. The V end lost 0 bases, the J end lost 7 bases, and 13 bases lay between the germline ends. Germline V gene sequence: CDR1 SGDLS, CDR2 YYNGEE. CDR3 sequence reads: CASSVVGVPGGELFF. CDR3 in DNA: TGTGCCAGCAGCGTAGTGGGCGTCCCCGGCGGGGAGCTGTTTTTT.

The rearrangement links TRBV29-1 to TRBJ1-2, with a weak D call TRBD1 (6 bases). The CDR3 contains 15 residues. Germline assignment: CDR1 SQVTM and CDR2 ANQGSEA. V was cut by 5 bases and J by 4 bases, with 20 bases left in between. The CDR3 nucleotides read TGCAGCGTTCGTTCGATGGGGGGGCCGTCCTATGGCTACACCTTC. The encoded protein is CSVRSMGGPSYGYTF.

This clone was picked up a small number of times. V usage is TRBV6-4 and J usage is TRBJ1-1; TRBD1 aligns across 8 bases. CDR3 length: 14 amino acids. The germline V gene has CDR1 MRHNA and CDR2 SNTAGT. The V gene end was trimmed by 5 bases and the J gene end by 4 bases; junction bases not matched to a gene: 6. The CDR3 reads CASSTNDRGTEAFF. CDR3 sequence (DNA): TGTGCCAGCAGTACGAACGACAGGGGCACTGAAGCTTTCTTT.

The rearrangement links TRBV11-3 to TRBJ2-2; 13 bases agree with TRBD2. The CDR3 length is 15 residues. Looked up from germline, CDR1 is SGHNT and CDR2 is YENEEA. Unmatched junction bases numbered 2, after V lost 4 bases and J lost 6 bases. CDR3 sequence: CASSSGLAGPGELFF. The CDR3 nucleotides are TGTGCCAGCAGCTCGGGACTAGCGGGACCCGGGGAGCTGTTTTTT.